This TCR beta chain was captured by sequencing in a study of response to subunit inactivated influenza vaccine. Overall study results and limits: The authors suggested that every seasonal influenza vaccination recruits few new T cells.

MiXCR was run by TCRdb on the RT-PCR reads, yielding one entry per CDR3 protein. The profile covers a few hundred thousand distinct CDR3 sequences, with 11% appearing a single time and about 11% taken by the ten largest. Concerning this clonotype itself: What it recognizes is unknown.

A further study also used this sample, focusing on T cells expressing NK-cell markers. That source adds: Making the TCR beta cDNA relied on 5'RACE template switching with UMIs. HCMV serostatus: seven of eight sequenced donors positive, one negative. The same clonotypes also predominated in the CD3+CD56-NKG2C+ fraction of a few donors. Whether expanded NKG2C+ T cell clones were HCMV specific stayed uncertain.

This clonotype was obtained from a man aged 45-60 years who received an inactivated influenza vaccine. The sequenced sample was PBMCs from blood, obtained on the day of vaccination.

The CDR3 sequence: CASSHDKHYEQYF. For the CDR3, the DNA is TGTGCCAGCAGTCACGACAAGCACTACGAGCAGTACTTC. The rearrangement uses TRBV6-2 or TRBV6-3 and TRBJ2-7; unclear D gene. Germline V gene data show CDR1 as MNHEY and CDR2 as SVGEGT. V was pared by 5 bases and J by 3 bases, with 11 bases between. The CDR3 is 13 residues long.